The 31 T cell receptor beta chains listed next were all sequenced from one sample in a study of blood T cells in healthy people across ages. It was with a sample-barcoded 5' primer and a J-beta primer mix that a second PCR of roughly 6 to 11 cycles was run. TCRdb independently ran MiXCR on the 5' RACE reads; one entry per CDR3 protein. Seen here are some 1.1 million distinct CDR3 sequences, roughly two fifths observed once, and the top ten hold less than 15%. Sequencing was carried out using blood. The receptors come from a man between 18 and 29 years old in good health.

On this clonotype: Being one base from a much bigger clone, this may be a read error. The rearrangement links TRBV10-3 to TRBJ2-1, with 9 positions matching TRBD2. V was pared by 5 bases and J by 10 bases, with 9 bases of the junction left unmatched. This CDR3 contains 14 residues. Per germline, CDR1 ENHRY and CDR2 SYGVKD. The DNA of the CDR3 is TGTGCCATCAGTCGGACTAGCGACAACTACGAGCAGTTCTTC. This translates into CAISRTSDNYEQFF.

The chain is built from TRBV7-9 and TRBJ2-7, with 7 bases fitting TRBD1. Germline V gene data show CDR1 as SEHNR and CDR2 as FQNEAQ (reference sequence). The length of the CDR3 is 15 residues. Trimming at V came to 1 base and at J to 2 bases, leaving 5 bases not matched to a gene. The CDR3 sequence: CASSLVGTETYEQYF. CDR3 bases: TGTGCCAGCAGCTTAGTTGGGACAGAGACCTACGAGCAGTACTTC.

This clonotype was seen once. The chain uses TRBV12-5 and TRBJ2-7; 9 bases are a match to TRBD2. The V segment lost 4 bases and the J segment 12 bases; nucleotides outside the gene matches: 16. The CDR3 has 15 residues. Germline CDR1 LGHNT, CDR2 FRNRAP. The CDR3 DNA reads TGTGCTAGTGGTTCCGGGGTAGCGGGGGAAGAGACCCGGTACTTC. Translating it yields CASGSGVAGEETRYF.

The chain links TRBV5-6 to TRBJ1-5; D unresolved. V was cut by 0 bases and J by 4 bases, with 11 bases left in between. Germline V lookup: CDR1 SGHDT, CDR2 YYEEEE. The CDR3 extends over 15 amino acids. CDR3 nucleotide sequence: TGTGCCAGCAGCTTGGCCGGGTCTGGGAATCAGCCCCAGCATTTT. It codes for CASSLAGSGNQPQHF. The full variable domain, with the rest looked up from reference TRBV5-6 and TRBJ1-5, is DAGVTQSPTHLIKTRGQQVTLRCSPKSGHDTVSWYQQALGQGPQFIFQYYEEEERQRGNFPDRFSGHQFPNYSSELNVNALLLGDSALYLCASSLAGSGNQPQHFGDGTRLSIL.

The chain couples TRBV28 to TRBJ1-1; 12 bases are shared with TRBD1. V trimming: 2 bases; J trimming: 11 bases; junction bases outside the gene matches: 6. This CDR3 spans 14 amino acids. Germline V gene data show CDR1 as MDHEN and CDR2 as SYDVKM. The CDR3 loop reads CASSLGTGGRRAFF. Written as DNA, the CDR3 is TGTGCCAGCAGTTTAGGGACAGGGGGCAGGAGGGCTTTCTTT.

This clonotype occurred a few times. J is TRBJ2-2 and V is TRBV14; the match to TRBD1 covers 7 bases. The CDR3 loop spans 15 amino acids. The V gene end was trimmed by 3 bases and the J gene end by 1 base; junction bases not matched to a gene: 2. From germline, CDR1 is SGHDN and CDR2 FVKESK. This chain's CDR3 is CASSQTGKNTGELFF. In DNA, the CDR3 is TGTGCCAGCAGCCAGACAGGGAAGAACACCGGGGAGCTGTTTTTT.

This clonotype was seen more than once but under ten times. V gene TRBV6-1 combines with J gene TRBJ1-2; D unclear. The germline V gene has CDR1 MNHNS and CDR2 SASEGT. The CDR3 runs 11 residues. Trimming pared 5 bases from V and 7 bases from J, leaving 8 bases between. CDR3 protein: CASSPTAGYTF. The DNA for the CDR3 is TGTGCCAGCAGTCCCACAGCTGGCTACACCTTC.

V usage is TRBV12-3 or TRBV12-4 and J usage is TRBJ2-3; maybe TRBD1 (5 bases). CDR3 length: 14 residues. Trimming pared 5 bases from V and 3 bases from J, leaving 12 bases between. The CDR3 here is CASSVPGWTDTQYF. The CDR3 nucleotides read TGTGCCAGCAGTGTACCAGGGTGGACAGATACGCAGTATTTT.

The chain's CDR3 is CASSILAASTDTQYF. CDR3 nucleotides: TGTGCCAGCAGTATATTAGCGGCTAGCACAGATACGCAGTATTTT. V usage is TRBV7-3 and J usage is TRBJ2-3; weak D call: TRBD2 (6 bases). The germline V and J ends were trimmed by 6 bases and 0 bases, with 13 bases remaining between them. Germline V gene sequence: CDR1 SGHTA, CDR2 FQGTGA. The CDR3 sequence is 15 residues long.

This chain links TRBV29-1 with TRBJ2-5; 7 bases are a match to TRBD1. Germline V gives CDR1 SQVTM, CDR2 ANQGSEA. V lost 6 bases to trimming and J lost 11 bases; unmatched junction nucleotides: 12. The CDR3 is made up of 12 amino acids. The CDR3 bases are TGCAGCGTCGCCAGTACAGGGGATGAGCAGTACTTC. This translates into CSVASTGDEQYF. Combining the CDR3 with reference TRBV29-1 and TRBJ2-5 gives the whole variable domain SAVISQKPSRDICQRGTSLTIQCQVDSQVTMMFWYRQQPGQSLTLIATANQGSEATYESGFVIDKFPISRPNLTFSTLTVSNMSPEDSSIYLCSVASTGDEQYFGPGTRLLVL.

There are a few counts of this clonotype. The chain employs TRBV6-5 and TRBJ2-5, with D tentatively TRBD1 (5 bases). V was cut by 0 bases and J by 4 bases, with 9 bases left in between. Germline lookup yields CDR1 MNHEY and CDR2 SVGAGI. This CDR3 is built from 14 residues. The CDR3 here is CASSYSGGAETQYF. CDR3 bases: TGTGCCAGCAGTTACTCGGGTGGGGCAGAGACCCAGTACTTC.

This rearrangement joins TRBV29-1 to TRBJ2-2; weak D call: TRBD2 (6 bases). Germline V gene data show CDR1 as SQVTM and CDR2 as ANQGSEA. CDR3 length: 13 residues. Between the trimmed V and J ends, which lost 4 bases and 7 bases, there was a span of 13 bases. The CDR3 DNA follows: TGCAGCGTTGTCCCGAACGGGGGCGGGGAGCTGTTTTTT. Encoded protein: CSVVPNGGGELFF.

The chain combines TRBV6-4 with TRBJ2-1; D not resolved. Deletions cut 4 bases from V and 8 bases from J, with 18 bases between. Per germline, CDR1 MRHNA and CDR2 SNTAGT. The CDR3 length is 15 residues. DNA for the CDR3: TGTGCCAGCAGTGTGGAAAGCCTTGGACCCCATGAGCAGTTCTTC. This codes for CASSVESLGPHEQFF.

DNA for the CDR3: TGCGCCAGCAGCTTGACGACTAGCGGGGGGGCCGGGGAGCTGTTTTTT. Protein product: CASSLTTSGGAGELFF. This sequence joins TRBV5-1 and TRBJ2-2; 14 nucleotides match TRBD2. CDR1 is SGHRS, CDR2 YFSETQ, per germline. With 1 base clipped from V and 6 bases from J, the junction kept 2 bases outside the gene matches. The CDR3 has 16 residues.

This chain links TRBV12-3 or TRBV12-4 with TRBJ2-1; perhaps D is TRBD1 or TRBD2 (5 bases each). Near its end, the DNA agrees better with TRBJ2-7, so the J call may be wrong. The CDR3 totals 15 residues. The CDR3 DNA follows: TGTGCCAGCAGTCTAGGGGACGGGTCCTACAATGAGCAGTACTTC. The encoded protein is CASSLGDGSYNEQYF.

V is TRBV5-1 and J is TRBJ1-1; a weak D match, TRBD1 (6 bases). This CDR3 is built from 14 residues. Germline V CDR1 and CDR2: SGHRS, YFSETQ. The V end lost 3 bases, the J end lost 6 bases, and 15 bases lay between the germline ends. CDR3 sequence reads: CASSSTAGGPEAFF. In DNA, the CDR3 is TGCGCCAGCAGCTCGACAGCTGGGGGCCCTGAAGCTTTCTTT.

The genes are TRBV27 and TRBJ1-2, with D perhaps matching TRBD1 (5 bases). V was cut by 10 bases and J by 6 bases, with 15 bases left in between. Germline V gives CDR1 MNHEY, CDR2 SMNVEV (reference sequence). This CDR3 spans 12 amino acids. The CDR3 protein is CATRQGTDGYTF. The CDR3 nucleotides read TGTGCCACCAGGCAGGGTACGGATGGCTACACCTTC.

The V call is TRBV9, the J call TRBJ1-1; D might be TRBD1 (5 bases). CDR1 and CDR2 from the germline V gene are SGDLS and YYNGEE. This CDR3 contains 13 residues. The V and J ends lost 1 base and 4 bases respectively, with 8 bases between them. CDR3 DNA sequence: TGTGCCAGCAGCGTATGGGGGGGCACTGAAGCTTTCTTT. Protein sequence: CASSVWGGTEAFF.

Concerning this clonotype itself: A read error may explain this, as a much larger clone is one base away. This rearrangement joins TRBV12-5 to TRBJ2-1; maybe TRBD1 (6 bases). V was clipped by 2 bases and J by 8 bases, with 13 bases between them. In germline, CDR1 is LGHNT, CDR2 FRNRAP. CDR3 size: 14 residues. The CDR3 is CASGLNKGDDEQFF. CDR3 DNA sequence: TGTGCTAGTGGTTTGAACAAGGGGGACGATGAGCAGTTCTTC. Variable domain in full (rest from reference TRBV12-5 and TRBJ2-1): DARVTQTPRHKVTEMGQEVTMRCQPILGHNTVFWYRQTMMQGLELLAYFRNRAPLDDSGMPKDRFSAEMPDATLATLKIQPSEPRDSAVYFCASGLNKGDDEQFFGPGTRLTVL.

There are a few counts of this clonotype. V and J are TRBV5-1 and TRBJ1-5, with D possibly being TRBD1 (5 bases). The V end lost 0 bases, the J end lost 0 bases, and 10 bases lay between the germline ends. The germline gives CDR1 SGHRS, CDR2 YFSETQ. The CDR3 length is 16 residues. CDR3 sequence: CASSLVGPHSNQPQHF. In DNA form, the CDR3 reads TGCGCCAGCAGCTTGGTGGGGCCACATAGCAATCAGCCCCAGCATTTT.

As DNA, the CDR3 is TGTGCCAGCAGTTACTCTAACACGAATTCACCCCTCCACTTT. This encodes CASSYSNTNSPLHF. V is TRBV6-5 and J is TRBJ1-6; the D is unclear. V lost 0 bases and J 7 bases, leaving 7 bases between the germline ends. In germline, CDR1 is MNHEY, CDR2 SVGAGI. CDR3 length equals 14 residues.

The chain couples TRBV2 to TRBJ2-5, with no clear D. V lost 4 bases and J 1 base, leaving 7 bases between the germline ends. Germline values: CDR1 SNHLY, CDR2 FYNNEI. The CDR3 consists of 13 residues. The CDR3 bases are TGTGCCAGCAGTGGAGGTTTCCAAGAGACCCAGTACTTC. Its protein product is CASSGGFQETQYF.

This clonotype was picked up a small number of times. The chain employs TRBV4-3 and TRBJ1-5; D uncertain. This CDR3 comprises 14 residues. The germline CDR1 and CDR2 sequences are LGHNA and YSLEER. With 0 bases removed from V and 6 bases from J, the gap between germline ends came to 9 bases. CDR3 bases: TGCGCCAGCAGCCAAGATAGTTTCAGTCAGCCCCAGCATTTT. Its translation is CASSQDSFSQPQHF.

The chain has TRBV20-1 and TRBJ1-6; tentatively, D is TRBD1 (5 bases). The CDR3 has 14 residues. V shed 7 bases and J shed 4 bases, with 14 bases lying between them. Per germline, CDR1 DFQATT and CDR2 SNEGSKA (reference sequence). CDR3 loop: CSGQSRAYNSPLHF. For the CDR3, the DNA is TGCAGTGGCCAGAGCAGGGCGTATAATTCACCCCTCCACTTT.

V usage is TRBV20-1 and J usage is TRBJ1-1, with D perhaps TRBD1 (6 bases). The V gene's germline CDR1 is DFQATT and CDR2 SNEGSKA (reference sequence). The V and J ends lost 3 bases and 1 base respectively, with 12 bases between them. This CDR3 has 14 amino acids. CDR3 residues: CSASKDSENTEAFF. The CDR3 DNA reads TGCAGTGCTAGTAAGGACAGCGAGAACACTGAAGCTTTCTTT.

The rearrangement uses TRBV14 and TRBJ1-1, with a weak D call TRBD1 (5 bases). CDR1 SGHDN and CDR2 FVKESK come from the germline V gene. The CDR3 covers 14 residues. The germline V and J ends were trimmed by 3 bases and 5 bases, with 13 bases remaining between them. CDR3 amino acids: CASSHGEGTTEAFF. CDR3 nucleotide sequence: TGTGCCAGCAGCCACGGGGAAGGGACGACTGAAGCTTTCTTT.

This clonotype has a single count. The chain employs TRBV20-1 and TRBJ2-7; tentative D call: TRBD2 (6 bases). CDR1 and CDR2 (germline): DFQATT, SNEGSKA (reference sequence). This CDR3 has 13 residues. The chain's CDR3 is CSVGAGNSYEQYF. As DNA, the CDR3 is TGCAGCGTTGGAGCGGGTAACTCCTACGAGCAGTACTTC.

This clonotype has a handful of counts. V usage is TRBV4-1 and J usage is TRBJ2-3, with D uncertain. V lost 1 base and J lost 11, with 7 bases in between. There are 11 residues in the CDR3. Per germline, CDR1 MGHRA and CDR2 YSYEKL. The CDR3, as DNA: TGCGCCAGCAGCCAAGTGGCAGAGCAGTATTTT. Protein: CASSQVAEQYF.

Regarding this clonotype: Compared with germline, one end of the junction differs, possibly owing to a read error. V gene TRBV12-3 or TRBV12-4 combines with J gene TRBJ2-3; possibly TRBD1 for D (5 bases). The CDR3 spans 14 residues. Written as DNA, the CDR3 is TGTGCCGGCAGTCTGCTTTCAGGGCCAGATGCGCAGTATTTT. This encodes CAGSLLSGPDAQYF.

The chain uses TRBV4-3 and TRBJ1-2; D is ambiguous. Trimming took off 2 bases at V and 0 bases at J, with 10 bases between the two ends. In germline, CDR1 is LGHNA, CDR2 YSLEER. The CDR3 length is 15 residues. CDR3 loop: CASSQSRPANYGYTF. The CDR3 DNA reads TGCGCCAGCAGCCAATCCCGCCCAGCTAACTATGGCTACACCTTC.

The rearrangement joins TRBV4-1 to TRBJ1-1; D gene uncertain. This CDR3 region has 15 residues. The germline CDR1 and CDR2 sequences are MGHRA and YSYEKL. Trimming shortened V by 0 bases and J by 7 bases, and 15 bases separated the two germline ends. This chain's CDR3 is CASSQDIGNIVEAFF. CDR3 coding DNA: TGCGCCAGCAGCCAAGATATTGGGAATATTGTTGAAGCTTTCTTT.